This T cell receptor beta chain was captured in a study of shared clonotypes between healthy human individuals. Overall study: Those who served as donors were two women and a few men between the ages of 18 and 49.

This CDR3 comprises 13 residues. The junction had 3 bases not matched to a gene; V was cut back by 5 bases and J by 3 bases. The V gene's germline CDR1 is SNHLY and CDR2 FYNNEI. When replicate PCRs were run on unsorted PBMC, they used about 300 ng DNA, 25,000 to 35,000 T cell genomes. The sequenced material, unsorted PBMC DNA, was run on ten immunoSEQ deep assay plates. Sequencing was performed with immunoSEQ multiplex PCR; in TCRdb, only in-frame clones are kept and a portion is missing. The data contain about 470,000 clones, about 85% of them singletons. Sequences were obtained from PBMCs. This chain links TRBV2 with TRBJ2-7; 8 bases are a match to TRBD1. This TCR was sampled from a woman aged 40 to 50 in good health. Some clones in this sample may be carry-over from other donors' samples. The CDR3 sequence: CASSMTGVYEQYF. The CDR3 coding sequence is TGTGCCAGCAGTATGACAGGGGTCTACGAGCAGTACTTC.